The clone carrying this T cell receptor beta chain occurred a few times. The antigen is undetermined. In germline, CDR1 is MGHRA, CDR2 YSYEKL. V dropped 4 bases and J dropped 1 base, with 4 bases sitting between them. The CDR3 spans 13 residues. Unique molecular identifiers were attached to individual cDNA molecules during library preparation. Authors' processing steps: Sampled TCR counts reached a median of about 90,000 per sample, with values ranging from roughly 20,000 to 700,000. TCRdb re-called the 5' RACE reads with MiXCR, one entry per CDR3 protein. The authors' filters were not applied to this entry. The sample carries 110,000 or so distinct CDR3 sequences, 15% to 20% recorded once. Unfractionated whole blood served as the source for total RNA extraction. The data originate from a study of human T cells and chemical hapten exposure. Study background: Small pooled library volume differences mainly caused per-sample TCR yield variation.

Study-wide findings and caveats: DPC sensitization did not alter TCRs above 1 in 1000 frequency.

The rearrangement joins TRBV4-1 to TRBJ2-2; D unclear. This TCR derives from a human donor in good health. This CDR3 is CASSPQNTGELFF. CDR3 sequence (DNA): TGCGCCAGCAGCCCTCAGAACACCGGGGAGCTGTTTTTT.